The sequence of this T cell receptor beta chain was determined in a study of cytomegalovirus exposure and HLA in healthy donors. Both 60 Vbeta primers and 13 Jbeta primers went into the PCR. The protocol was immunoSEQ multiplex PCR, while the TCRdb copy is restricted to in-frame clones and leaves out a portion. The sample yields over 40,000 clones, approximately 57% seen once. The CDR3 covers 15 residues. V shed 2 bases, J shed 9 bases, and the junction held 7 bases outside the gene matches. CDR1 MNHEY and CDR2 SVGAGI come from the germline V gene. The sample consisted of PBMCs. This chain links TRBV6-5 with TRBJ2-1, with TRBD2 matching 10 bases. The sequence derives from a man aged 55-75 years in good health and CMV-seropositive. CDR3 residues: CASSYISSGSGEQFF. The CDR3 DNA reads TGTGCCAGCAGTTACATTTCTAGCGGGAGTGGTGAGCAGTTCTTC.